This TCR beta chain is from a study of cytomegalovirus exposure and HLA in healthy donors (dated 2017 in TCRdb). For context, the study as a whole: In an earlier analysis of some 550 of the donors, 276 Gb of sequence data and approximately 120 million unique TCR beta sequences from roughly 180 million T cells were reported. An early release that covered about 600 HLA-typed donors contained around 300 gigabases of sequencing data and around 85 million unique TCR sequences. Of the roughly 430 genotyped donors, over 65% fell in the genetic ancestry cluster associated with self-reported Caucasian donors. The study was designed to test whether signatures of past pathogen exposure could be identified by cataloging public T cell receptors. The T cell repertoires of around 730 subjects were profiled by immunosequencing and related to cytomegalovirus serostatus. Besides the first cohort of 666 subjects, a separate validation cohort made up of 120 different subjects was used. High-throughput TCR immunosequencing, statistical association of individual TCRs with disease status, and machine learning were combined to predict cytomegalovirus infection status. A later analysis re-analyzed previously published TCR beta repertoires from about 600 donors and added high-resolution HLA genotyping to study TCR occurrence patterns. The later analysis used no new phenotypic data to find candidate immune exposures, relying instead on TCR beta sequences and their occurrence across donors. An earlier analysis of 587 of the donors used high-throughput TCR beta sequencing to judge whether each TCR beta V gene segment behaved as functional or pseudogenic. Donor age, sex, ethnicity and CMV serostatus were compiled alongside the repertoire data. A later genetic analysis used genome-wide SNP genotypes for about 65% of the roughly 670 donors, treating that subset as a discovery cohort. All discovery cohort repertoires had been generated using a single sequencing platform. HLA typing included class I and class II loci at four-digit resolution. The number of typed donors differed by locus: about 620-630 for A, B, C, DRB1 and DQB1; 522 for DQA1; 606 for DPA1; and about 450 for DPB1. Roughly 5 DR-DQ haplotypes were treated as single units for association and clustering because of strong linkage in the cohort. Among about 400 genotyped donors of the cohort, an average of approximately 240,000 unique TCR beta nucleotide sequences was sequenced per donor, of which approximately 19% were non-productive. Summary of the overall study and its limitations: A few of the identified cytomegalovirus-associated TCR beta chains were confirmed in vitro to be specific for cytomegalovirus antigens. CMV serostatus was the only immune exposure information available for the cohort. A later genetic analysis reported fewer N-insertions in productive TCRs among donors in an Asian-associated ancestry cluster than the roughly 700-donor mean. About 15 rarely observed V segments, including chromosome 9 orphons, were excluded from the earlier analysis of approximately 500 of the donors because counts were too low. Cytomegalovirus status was reported to be diagnosed by the classifier with high specificity and sensitivity in both the original and validation cohorts. Correlated functional status among segregating V segments might be attributable to linkage disequilibrium, but an unknown experimental factor could not be ruled out. This cohort had only TCR beta chains sequenced, and the lack of alpha or paired-chain data limited which features could be detected. In a later analysis, several top co-occurrence clusters were reported to appear linked to parvovirus B19, influenza, CMV and Epstein-Barr virus. In a later analysis, most CMV-associated TCR beta chains were found to appear HLA-restricted, with HLA associations seemingly driven largely by CMV exposure. Some IMGT-functional V segments, including TRBV6-2 and TRBV6-3, could not be distinguished by the 87-base-pair reads and were therefore excluded. In a later analysis, TCR association rates were found to vary across HLA loci, with the most associated TCRs seen for DRB1 alleles and the fewest for HLA-C alleles. A later genetic analysis associated a missense DCLRE1C variant with V-gene and J-gene trimming of TCR beta chains, and an independent cohort replicated the association. HLA typing was unavailable for some donors at each locus, so association tests used only the typed subset. At a false discovery rate of 0.05, a later analysis linked around 15,000 TCR beta sequences to specific HLA alleles. Assigning TCR associations to individual alleles was difficult when HLA alleles, especially DR and DQ, strongly co-occurred. Across donors, most TCR sequences were observed very rarely, whereas some public TCRs were present in many individuals. In the study, some 180 TCR beta chains were listed as associated with cytomegalovirus. The authors suggested that the approach could potentially be extended to other disease states and immunological phenotypes. An earlier analysis of around 540 of the donors showed that most TCR beta V segments appeared in productive rearrangements either about 87% or about 30% of the time, which broadly matched IMGT annotations. Sequencing depth was assumed to be roughly uniform across donors in the presence/absence analyses, though that assumption may not hold. A further reported finding was that TCR beta sequences accurately predicted the HLA-A and HLA-B alleles for most subjects in the first cohort. In a later analysis, HLA-associated TCR beta chains were found to be more clonally expanded and to have lower generation probabilities than equally common non-associated chains. A cluster of highly shared sequence variants was judged likely to represent a technical artifact of the sequencing pipeline.

CDR3 length: 15 amino acids, cysteine to phenylalanine. Of the read, only the CDR3 DNA is kept; its 45 bases are in frame from base 1. V sheds 7 bases and J sheds 4 bases, leaving 20 bases between their ends. The germline V gene encodes CDR1 MNHNS and CDR2 SASEGT. Libraries were built with the immunoSEQ multiplex PCR assay. The multiplex PCR relied on a mix of 60 forward primers for TCR Vbeta segments and 13 reverse primers for TCR Jbeta segments. Amplification of the CDR3 region of rearranged TCR beta genes was performed with a multiplex PCR assay on genomic DNA. The amplified TCR beta libraries were sequenced on the Illumina HiSeq System as 87-base-pair reads. The paper's data handling went like this. A later analysis tallied approximately 87 million unique TCR beta chains across the 666 repertoires, and approximately 12 million of those chains were shared by two or more donors. To remove PCR and sequencing errors, raw reads were error-corrected and collapsed into unique sequences using a nearest-neighbor algorithm that merged closely related sequences. CDR3 sequences were aligned to IMGT reference sequences to assign V, D and J gene segments. For a sequence to be retained, a match of at least six nucleotides to both a V gene segment and a J gene segment was required. A rearrangement was called productive if the CDR3 had no stop codons and remained in frame with V and J, and every other rearrangement was called non-productive. Following IMGT convention, CDR3 was defined as the stretch from the second conserved V-encoded cysteine to the conserved J-encoded phenylalanine. In an earlier analysis of 500 to 650 of the donors, sequences lacking an unambiguous match to a single V gene segment were excluded. An earlier analysis of several hundred of the donors classified V segments as functional when productive rearrangements were above 56.7% and as segregating when the standard deviation between donors was above 5%. To diagnose cytomegalovirus status from the catalog of TCR beta chain sequences, a statistical classification framework was built. In a later analysis, TCR nucleotide sequences were compared against IMGT/GENE-DB human TR gene sequences so that V and J genes could be assigned. Using the TCRdist pipeline, a later analysis assigned CDR3 sequences along with most-parsimonious VDJ recombination scenarios. In a later analysis, every TCR beta chain was defined by the combination of its CDR3 amino acid sequence and its V-gene family, and reads without a unique V-gene family were dropped. To address suspected cross-contamination and a sequencing artifact, a later analysis removed roughly 640 highly shared, low-generation-probability nucleotide sequences. In a later analysis, a clonal expansion index was calculated for each public chain from normalized within-repertoire ranks of inferred template counts. Generation probabilities in a later analysis came from a VDJ recombination model fitted to out-of-frame rearrangements, and those results were checked against IGoR. A later analysis scored TCR-TCR, TCR-HLA and TCR-CMV co-occurrence with hypergeometric tests, applying a repertoire-size bias correction to TCR pairs. In a later analysis, false discovery rates were estimated by permuting HLA or CMV assignments 20 times. In a later analysis, co-occurring TCRs were grouped using DBSCAN, with TCRdist sequence similarity added in when clustering inside HLA-allele-positive subsets. For co-occurrence clustering, repertoires with fewer than 30,000 or more than 120,000 public chains were excluded, along with several repertoires with anomalous nucleotide sharing. In its TCRdb copy, this immuneACCESS table keeps in-frame sequences only and misses some clones. Where compared with another copy, unresolved V genes explain less than half of these, and the others have no known cause. V, J and clone size are taken as reported in that table, and D and trimming were inferred from the DNA itself. The sample profile shows 100,000 or so clones; around 79% of them were found once. The ten largest clones take up over 12% of the sample.

A word on this clone: Its antigen specificity is not known. Qualities for individual bases were not recorded, and no much larger clone is one base off.

The cohort comprised some 680 healthy bone marrow donors. All cohort members were sampled while nominally healthy, although unrecorded immune exposures were likely present. The donor was CMV seropositive and belonged to the group of 250 to 300 seropositive cohort members. Each donor provided a peripheral blood sample, and peripheral blood mononuclear cells were used for TCR beta sequencing. The Qiagen DNeasy Blood Extraction Kit was used to extract genomic DNA from the blood cell samples. The sample comprised PBMCs. The V gene is TRBV6-1 and the J gene is TRBJ2-7, and TRBD1 may be the D gene, going by 6 matching bases. The clonotype comes from a male donor in good health and CMV-seropositive. The nucleotide sequence is given as TGTGCCAGCATCCTTCCTGCCAGGGGCAAATACGAGCAGTACTTC. This encodes CASILPARGKYEQYF.